The T cell receptor (beta chain) under discussion was sequenced for a study of long-term antiretroviral therapy in people with HIV. Study observations and caveats: Increased diversity was seen after ART, yet it remained lower than in transplant donor controls.

The germline CDR1 and CDR2 sequences are LNHDA and SQIVND (reference sequence). The CDR3 sequence is 15 residues long. V was clipped by 3 bases and J by 4 bases; unmatched bases: 3. Remarks on this clone: The antigen remains undetermined.

An immunoSEQ assay, version v3.0, was performed at survey level. Some clones are missing from TCRdb's copy, which holds only in-frame ones; the method was immunoSEQ multiplex PCR. Found here are some 9,700 clones, 70% to 75% of them singletons; the top ten hold around 20%. This TCR was recovered from a man aged 35-49 years with HIV. V gene TRBV19 combines with J gene TRBJ2-3; the match to TRBD2 covers 11 bases. The source was unsorted PBMCs, collected 1.8 years before starting antiretroviral therapy. CDR3: CASSISGLAADTQYF. In nucleotides, the CDR3 is TGTGCCAGTAGTATTTCGGGACTAGCGGCAGATACGCAGTATTTT.